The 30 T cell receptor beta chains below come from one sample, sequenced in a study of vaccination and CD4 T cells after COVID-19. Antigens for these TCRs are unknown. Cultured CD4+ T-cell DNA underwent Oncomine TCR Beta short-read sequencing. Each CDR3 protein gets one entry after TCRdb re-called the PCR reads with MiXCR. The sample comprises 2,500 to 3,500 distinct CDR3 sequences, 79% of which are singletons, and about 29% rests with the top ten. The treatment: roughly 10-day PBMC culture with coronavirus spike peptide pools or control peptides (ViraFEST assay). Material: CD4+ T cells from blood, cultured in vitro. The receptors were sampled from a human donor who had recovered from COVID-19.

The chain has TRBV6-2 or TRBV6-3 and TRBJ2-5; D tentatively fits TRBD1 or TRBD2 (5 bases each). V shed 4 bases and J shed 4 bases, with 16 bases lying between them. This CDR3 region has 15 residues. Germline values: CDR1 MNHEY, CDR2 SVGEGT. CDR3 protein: CASSSPGDRLETQYF. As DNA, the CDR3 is TGTGCCAGCAGTTCACCCGGGGACCGGCTAGAGACCCAGTACTTC.

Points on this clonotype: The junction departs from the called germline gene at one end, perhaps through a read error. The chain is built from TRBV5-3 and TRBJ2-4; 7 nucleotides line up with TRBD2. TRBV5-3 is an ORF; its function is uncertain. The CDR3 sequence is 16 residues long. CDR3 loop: CASSLVGGGTKNIQYF. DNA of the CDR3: TGTGCCAGCAGCTTGGTAGGCGGGGGAACCAAAAACATTCAGTACTTC.

The CDR3 sequence: CASSYNLQPKTGSDTQYF. The DNA of the CDR3 is TGCGCCAGCAGTTATAACCTCCAGCCGAAAACGGGGAGCGATACGCAGTATTTT. J is TRBJ2-3 and V is TRBV5-1; the D gene is possibly TRBD2 (5 bases). The germline gives CDR1 SGHRS, CDR2 YFSETQ. Trimming pared 5 bases from V and 6 bases from J, leaving 28 bases between. The CDR3 extends over 18 amino acids.

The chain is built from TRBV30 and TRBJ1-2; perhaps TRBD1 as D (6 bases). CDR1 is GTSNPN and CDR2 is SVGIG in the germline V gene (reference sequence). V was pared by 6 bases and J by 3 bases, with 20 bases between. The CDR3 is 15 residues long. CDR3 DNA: TGTGCCTGCAAAAAGAAGGGGGGGCTCGACTATGGCTACACCTTC. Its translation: CACKKKGGLDYGYTF.

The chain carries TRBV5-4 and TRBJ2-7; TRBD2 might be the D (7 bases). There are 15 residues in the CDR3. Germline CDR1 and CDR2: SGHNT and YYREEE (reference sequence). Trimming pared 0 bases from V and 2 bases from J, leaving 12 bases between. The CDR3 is CASSLGGGNPYEQYF. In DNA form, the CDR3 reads TGTGCCAGCAGCTTGGGCGGGGGCAATCCCTACGAGCAGTACTTC.

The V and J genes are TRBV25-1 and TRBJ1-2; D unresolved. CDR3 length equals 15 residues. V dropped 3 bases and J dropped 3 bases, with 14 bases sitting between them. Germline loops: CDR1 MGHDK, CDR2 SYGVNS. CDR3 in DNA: TGTGCCAGCAGTGATCGGGGTTTTCCTTACTATGGCTACACCTTC. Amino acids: CASSDRGFPYYGYTF.

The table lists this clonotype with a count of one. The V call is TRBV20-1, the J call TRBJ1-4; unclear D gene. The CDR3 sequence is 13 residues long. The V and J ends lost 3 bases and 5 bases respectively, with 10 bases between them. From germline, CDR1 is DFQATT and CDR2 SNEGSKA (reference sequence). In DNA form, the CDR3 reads TGCAGTGCTAGCGGTGGCACGAATGAAAAACTGTTTTTT. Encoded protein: CSASGGTNEKLFF.

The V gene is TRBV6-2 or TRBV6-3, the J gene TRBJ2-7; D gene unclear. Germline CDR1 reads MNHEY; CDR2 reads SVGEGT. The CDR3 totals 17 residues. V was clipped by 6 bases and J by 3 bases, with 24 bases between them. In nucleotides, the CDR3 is TGTGCCAGCAGAGCCGGACGAACGACTGGTAGAGGCTACGAGCAGTACTTC. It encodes CASRAGRTTGRGYEQYF.

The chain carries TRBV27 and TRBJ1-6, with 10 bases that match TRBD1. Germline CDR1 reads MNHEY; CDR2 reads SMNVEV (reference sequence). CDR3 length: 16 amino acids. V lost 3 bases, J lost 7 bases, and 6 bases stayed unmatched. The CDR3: CASSFSRTGGNSPLHF. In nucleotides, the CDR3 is TGTGCCAGCAGTTTCAGCAGGACAGGGGGAAATTCACCCCTCCACTTT.

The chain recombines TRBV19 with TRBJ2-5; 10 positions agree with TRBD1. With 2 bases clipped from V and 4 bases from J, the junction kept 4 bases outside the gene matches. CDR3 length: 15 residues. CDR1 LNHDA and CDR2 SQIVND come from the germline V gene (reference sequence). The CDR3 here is CASSIKRTGGETQYF. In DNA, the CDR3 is TGTGCCAGTAGTATAAAACGGACAGGGGGAGAGACCCAGTACTTC.

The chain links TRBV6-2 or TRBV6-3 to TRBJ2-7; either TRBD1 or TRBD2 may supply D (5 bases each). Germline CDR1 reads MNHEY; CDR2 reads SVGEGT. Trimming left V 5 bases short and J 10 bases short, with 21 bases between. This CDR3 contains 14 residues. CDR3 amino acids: CASSPAGTVSFQYF. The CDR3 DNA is TGTGCCAGCAGTCCGGCCGGGACCGTCTCCTTCCAGTACTTC.

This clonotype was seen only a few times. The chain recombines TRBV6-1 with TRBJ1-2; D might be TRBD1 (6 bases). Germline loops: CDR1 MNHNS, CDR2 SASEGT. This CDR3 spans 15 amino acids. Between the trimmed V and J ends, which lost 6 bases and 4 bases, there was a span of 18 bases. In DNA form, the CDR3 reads TGTGCCAGCAGGCGGGGCGGACAGCGGGGCTATGGCTACACCTTC. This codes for CASRRGGQRGYGYTF.

The DNA for the CDR3 is TGTGCCAGCAGTTTATTAGCGGGAGCTAACTATGGCTACACCTTC. It encodes CASSLLAGANYGYTF. The V gene is TRBV27, the J gene TRBJ1-2; no clear D. V dropped 1 base and J dropped 0 bases, with 9 bases sitting between them. The CDR3 is 15 residues long. The germline gives CDR1 MNHEY, CDR2 SMNVEV (reference sequence).

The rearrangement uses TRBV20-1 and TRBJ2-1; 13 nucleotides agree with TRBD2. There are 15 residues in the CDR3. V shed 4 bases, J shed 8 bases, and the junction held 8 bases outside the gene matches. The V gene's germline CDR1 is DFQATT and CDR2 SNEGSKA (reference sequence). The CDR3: CSANPLAGGEDEQFF. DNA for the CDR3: TGCAGTGCTAACCCACTAGCGGGGGGGGAGGATGAGCAGTTCTTC.

CDR3 region: CASSPHVNGPQHF. CDR3 DNA: TGTGCCAGCAGTCCACACGTAAACGGTCCCCAGCATTTT. The rearrangement links TRBV6-2 or TRBV6-3 to TRBJ1-5, with D unresolved. The V gene lost 5 bases and the J gene lost 10 bases, with 15 bases spanning the gap. Germline CDR1 is MNHEY and CDR2 is SVGEGT. The CDR3 consists of 13 residues.

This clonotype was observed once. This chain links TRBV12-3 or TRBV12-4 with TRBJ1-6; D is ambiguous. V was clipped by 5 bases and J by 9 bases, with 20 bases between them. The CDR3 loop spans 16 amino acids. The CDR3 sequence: CASSMGGVATRSPLHF. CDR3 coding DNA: TGTGCCAGCAGTATGGGCGGGGTCGCTACCCGTTCACCCCTCCACTTT.

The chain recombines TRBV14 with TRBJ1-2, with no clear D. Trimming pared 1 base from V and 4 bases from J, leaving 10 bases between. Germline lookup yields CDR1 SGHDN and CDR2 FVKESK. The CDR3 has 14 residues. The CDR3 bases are TGTGCCAGCAGCCAAGGCGGGTATTTCTATGGCTACACCTTC. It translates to CASSQGGYFYGYTF.

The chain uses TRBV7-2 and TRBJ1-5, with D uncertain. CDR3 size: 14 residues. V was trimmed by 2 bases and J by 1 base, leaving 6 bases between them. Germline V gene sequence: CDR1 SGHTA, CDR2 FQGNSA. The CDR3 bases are TGTGCCAGCAGCTTAACACAAAGCAATCAGCCCCAGCATTTT. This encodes CASSLTQSNQPQHF.

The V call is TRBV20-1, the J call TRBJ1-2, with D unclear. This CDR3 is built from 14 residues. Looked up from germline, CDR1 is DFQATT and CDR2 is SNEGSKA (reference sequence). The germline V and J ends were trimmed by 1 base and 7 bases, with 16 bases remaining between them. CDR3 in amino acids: CSARVSPGYGGYTF. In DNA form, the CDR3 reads TGCAGTGCTAGAGTATCCCCGGGGTATGGTGGCTACACCTTC.

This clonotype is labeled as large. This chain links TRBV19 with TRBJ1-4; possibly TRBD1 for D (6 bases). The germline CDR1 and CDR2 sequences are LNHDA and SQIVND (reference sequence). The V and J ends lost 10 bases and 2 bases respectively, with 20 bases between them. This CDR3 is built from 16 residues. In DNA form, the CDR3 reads TGTGCCACCAGACGCGCCGGGGGGGCGACTAATGAAAAACTGTTTTTT. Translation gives CATRRAGGATNEKLFF.

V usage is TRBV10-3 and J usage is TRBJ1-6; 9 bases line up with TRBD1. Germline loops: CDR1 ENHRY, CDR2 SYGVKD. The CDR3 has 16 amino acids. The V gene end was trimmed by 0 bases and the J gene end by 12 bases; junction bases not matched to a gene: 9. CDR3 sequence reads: CAISESGTGTQLPLHF. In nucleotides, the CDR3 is TGTGCCATCAGTGAGTCGGGGACAGGGACCCAATTACCCCTCCACTTT.

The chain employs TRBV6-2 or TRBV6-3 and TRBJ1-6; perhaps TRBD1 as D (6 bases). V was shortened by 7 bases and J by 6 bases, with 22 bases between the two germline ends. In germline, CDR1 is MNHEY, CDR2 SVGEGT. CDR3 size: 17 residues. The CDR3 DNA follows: TGTGCCAGCACCCTCGGGTTTTCGGGACACTCTAATTCACCCCTCCACTTT. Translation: CASTLGFSGHSNSPLHF.

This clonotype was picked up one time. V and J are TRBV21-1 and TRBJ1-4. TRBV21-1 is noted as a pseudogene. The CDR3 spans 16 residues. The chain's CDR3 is CASSKGQRTLTGKLFF. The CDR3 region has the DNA TGTGCCAGCAGCAAGGGCCAGCGCACCTTAACGGGAAAACTGTTTTTT.

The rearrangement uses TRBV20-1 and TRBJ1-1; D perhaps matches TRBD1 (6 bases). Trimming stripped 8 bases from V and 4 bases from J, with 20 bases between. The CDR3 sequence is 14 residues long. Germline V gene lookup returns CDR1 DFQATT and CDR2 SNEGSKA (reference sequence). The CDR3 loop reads CSPKGGQGGTEAFF. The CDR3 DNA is TGCAGTCCCAAGGGGGGGCAGGGTGGCACTGAAGCTTTCTTT.

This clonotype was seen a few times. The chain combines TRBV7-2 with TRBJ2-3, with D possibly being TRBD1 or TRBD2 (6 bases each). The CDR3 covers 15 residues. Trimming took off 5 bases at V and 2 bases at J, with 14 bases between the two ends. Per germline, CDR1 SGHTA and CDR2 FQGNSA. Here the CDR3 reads CASSNRGGLTDTQYF. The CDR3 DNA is TGTGCCAGCAGCAATCGTGGGGGGCTCACAGATACGCAGTATTTT.

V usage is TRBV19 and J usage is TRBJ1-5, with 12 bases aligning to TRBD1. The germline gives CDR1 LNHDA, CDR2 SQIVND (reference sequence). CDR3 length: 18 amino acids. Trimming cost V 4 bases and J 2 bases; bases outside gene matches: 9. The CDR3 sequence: CASSTTGTGGLGNQPQHF. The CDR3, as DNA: TGTGCCAGTAGTACAACCGGGACAGGGGGCTTAGGCAATCAGCCCCAGCATTTT.

The CDR3 DNA reads TGTGCCAGCAGCTACCGACAGACGCTAAACACTGAAGCTTTCTTT. The encoded protein is CASSYRQTLNTEAFF. This chain connects TRBV11-2 to TRBJ1-1; weak D call: TRBD1 (5 bases). The V end lost 4 bases, the J end lost 2 bases, and 14 bases lay between the germline ends. The CDR3 loop spans 15 amino acids. The germline V gene has CDR1 SGHAT and CDR2 FQNNGV.

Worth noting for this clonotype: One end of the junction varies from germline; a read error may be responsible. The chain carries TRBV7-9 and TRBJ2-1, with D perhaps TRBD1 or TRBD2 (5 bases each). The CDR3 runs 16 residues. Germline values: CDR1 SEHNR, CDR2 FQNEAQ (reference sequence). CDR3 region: CASSQGPGRAYNEQFF. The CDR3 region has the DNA TGCGCCAGCAGCCAAGGGCCGGGACGGGCCTACAATGAGCAGTTCTTC. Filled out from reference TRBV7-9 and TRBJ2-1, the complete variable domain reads DTGVSQNPRHKITKRGQNVTFRCDPISEHNRLYWYRQTLGQGPEFLTYFQNEAQLEKSRLLSDRFSAERPKGSFSTLEIQRTEQGDSAMYLCASSQGPGRAYNEQFFGPGTRLTVL.

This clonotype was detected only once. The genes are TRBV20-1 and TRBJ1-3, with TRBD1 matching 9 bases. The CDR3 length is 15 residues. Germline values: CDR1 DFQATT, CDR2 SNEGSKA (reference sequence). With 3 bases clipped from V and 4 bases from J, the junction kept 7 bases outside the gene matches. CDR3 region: CSARANRGQGNTIYF. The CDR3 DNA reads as TGCAGTGCTAGGGCGAACAGGGGGCAGGGAAACACCATATATTTT.

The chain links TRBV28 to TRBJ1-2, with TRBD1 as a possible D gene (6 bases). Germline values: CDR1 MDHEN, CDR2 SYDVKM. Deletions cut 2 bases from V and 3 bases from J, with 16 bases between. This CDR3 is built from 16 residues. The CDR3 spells CASSLNLGGQDYGYTF. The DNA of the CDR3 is TGTGCCAGCAGTTTAAATCTTGGGGGGCAAGACTATGGCTACACCTTC.